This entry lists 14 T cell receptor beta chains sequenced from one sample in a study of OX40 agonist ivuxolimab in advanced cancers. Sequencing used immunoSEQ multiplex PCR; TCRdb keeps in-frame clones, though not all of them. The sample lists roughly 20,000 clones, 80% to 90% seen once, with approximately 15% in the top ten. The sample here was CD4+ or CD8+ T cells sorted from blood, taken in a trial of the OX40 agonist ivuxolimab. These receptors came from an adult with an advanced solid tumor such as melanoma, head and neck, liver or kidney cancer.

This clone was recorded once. The CDR3 DNA follows: TGTGCCAGCAGCTTGAGGACTAGCGTCACCACAGATACGCAGTATTTT. Encoded protein: CASSLRTSVTTDTQYF. The rearrangement joins TRBV5-4 to TRBJ2-3, with 9 bases fitting TRBD2. The ends lost 1 base at V and 2 bases at J; junction bases unmatched: 5. This CDR3 has 16 amino acids. Germline V CDR1 and CDR2: SGHNT, YYREEE (reference sequence). Full variable domain (missing parts from reference TRBV5-4 and TRBJ2-3): ETGVTQSPTHLIKTRGQQVTLRCSSQSGHNTVSWYQQALGQGPQFIFQYYREEENGRGNFPPRFSGLQFPNYSSELNVNALELDDSALYLCASSLRTSVTTDTQYFGPGTRLTVL.

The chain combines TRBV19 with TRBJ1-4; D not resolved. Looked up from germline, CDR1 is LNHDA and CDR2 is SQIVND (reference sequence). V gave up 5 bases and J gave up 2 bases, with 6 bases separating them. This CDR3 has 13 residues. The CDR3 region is CASSGRTNEKLFF. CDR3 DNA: TGTGCCAGTAGTGGGAGGACTAATGAAAAACTGTTTTTT.

This chain's CDR3 is CATSRGVAGNSYEQYF. As DNA, the CDR3 is TGTGCCACCAGCAGAGGGGTAGCGGGGAACTCCTACGAGCAGTACTTC. The chain is built from TRBV15 and TRBJ2-7; the match to TRBD2 covers 8 bases. V lost 1 base, J lost 0 bases, and 5 bases stayed unmatched. Per the germline V gene, CDR1 is LNHNV and CDR2 is YYDKDF (reference sequence). The CDR3 is 16 residues long.

The CDR3 DNA follows: TGTGCCAGCAGCTTCGCAGGGGCGGAGACCCAGTACTTC. It yields the protein CASSFAGAETQYF. The chain couples TRBV7-9 to TRBJ2-5, with a possible D match to TRBD1 (6 bases). The germline CDR1 and CDR2 sequences are SEHNR and FQNEAQ (reference sequence). Trimming left V 3 bases short and J 5 bases short, with 10 bases between. The CDR3 extends over 13 amino acids.

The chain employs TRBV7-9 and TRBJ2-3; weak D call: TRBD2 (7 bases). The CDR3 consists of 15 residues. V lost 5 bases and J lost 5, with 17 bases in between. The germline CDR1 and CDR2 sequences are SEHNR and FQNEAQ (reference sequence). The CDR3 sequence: CASSPPGGGIDTQYF. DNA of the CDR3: TGTGCCAGCAGCCCGCCTGGCGGGGGCATAGATACGCAGTATTTT.

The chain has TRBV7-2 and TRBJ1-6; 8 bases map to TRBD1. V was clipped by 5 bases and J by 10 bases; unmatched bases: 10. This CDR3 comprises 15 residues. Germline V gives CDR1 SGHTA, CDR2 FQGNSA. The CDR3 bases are TGTGCCAGCAGCAAGAGTAGGACAGGGAAATCACCCCTCCACTTT. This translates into CASSKSRTGKSPLHF.

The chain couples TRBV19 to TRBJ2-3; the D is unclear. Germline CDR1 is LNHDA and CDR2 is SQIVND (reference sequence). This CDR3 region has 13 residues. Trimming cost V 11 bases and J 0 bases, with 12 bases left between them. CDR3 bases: TGTGCCTCAGCAGGAATCAGCACAGATACGCAGTATTTT. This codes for CASAGISTDTQYF.

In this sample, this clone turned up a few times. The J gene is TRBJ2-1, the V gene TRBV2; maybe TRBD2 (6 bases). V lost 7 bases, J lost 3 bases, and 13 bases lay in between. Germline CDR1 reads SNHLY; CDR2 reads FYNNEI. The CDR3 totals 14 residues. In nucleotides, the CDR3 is TGTGCCAGCAATTTTCTTAGCGGCTACAATGAGCAGTTCTTC. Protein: CASNFLSGYNEQFF. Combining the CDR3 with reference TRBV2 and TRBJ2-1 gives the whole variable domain EPEVTQTPSHQVTQMGQEVILRCVPISNHLYFYWYRQILGQKVEFLVSFYNNEISEKSEIFDDQFSVERPDGSNFTLKIRSTKLEDSAMYFCASNFLSGYNEQFFGPGTRLTVL.

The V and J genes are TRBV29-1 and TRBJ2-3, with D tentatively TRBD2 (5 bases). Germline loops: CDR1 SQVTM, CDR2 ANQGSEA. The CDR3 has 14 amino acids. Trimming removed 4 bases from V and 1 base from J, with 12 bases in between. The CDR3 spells CSVARGAGTDTQYF. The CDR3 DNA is TGCAGCGTTGCCCGGGGTGCTGGCACAGATACGCAGTATTTT.

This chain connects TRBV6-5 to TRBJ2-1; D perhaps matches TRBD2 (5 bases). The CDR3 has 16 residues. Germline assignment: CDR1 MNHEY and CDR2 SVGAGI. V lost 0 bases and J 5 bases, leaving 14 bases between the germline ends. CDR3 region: CASSYSWVVEDNEQFF. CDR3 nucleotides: TGTGCCAGCAGTTACTCCTGGGTAGTGGAGGACAATGAGCAGTTCTTC.

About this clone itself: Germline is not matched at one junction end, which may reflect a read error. CDR3 residues: CASSSPAGLDF. Here the CDR3 DNA reads TGTGCCAGCAGCTCCCCCGCCGGGTTGGACTTC. This chain connects TRBV7-3 to TRBJ2-7; D unclear. Germline CDR1 and CDR2: SGHTA and FQGTGA. The CDR3 length is 11 residues. Drawing the rest from reference TRBV7-3 and TRBJ2-7, the complete variable domain is GAGVSQTPSNKVTEKGKYVELRCDPISGHTALYWYRQSLGQGPEFLIYFQGTGAADDSGLPNDRFFAVRPEGSVSTLKIQRTERGDSAVYLCASSSPAGLDFGPGTRLTVT.

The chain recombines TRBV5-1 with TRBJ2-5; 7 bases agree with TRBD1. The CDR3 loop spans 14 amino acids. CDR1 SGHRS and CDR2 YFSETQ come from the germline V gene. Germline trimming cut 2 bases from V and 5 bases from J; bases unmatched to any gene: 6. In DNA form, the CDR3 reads TGCGCCAGCAGCTTACAGGGGACCTTGGAGACCCAGTACTTC. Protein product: CASSLQGTLETQYF.

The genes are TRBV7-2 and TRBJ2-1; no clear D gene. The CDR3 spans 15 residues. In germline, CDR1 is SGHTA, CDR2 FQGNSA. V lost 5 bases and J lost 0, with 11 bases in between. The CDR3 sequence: CASSQLGSSYNEQFF. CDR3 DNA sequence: TGTGCCAGCAGCCAGTTGGGTAGCTCCTACAATGAGCAGTTCTTC.

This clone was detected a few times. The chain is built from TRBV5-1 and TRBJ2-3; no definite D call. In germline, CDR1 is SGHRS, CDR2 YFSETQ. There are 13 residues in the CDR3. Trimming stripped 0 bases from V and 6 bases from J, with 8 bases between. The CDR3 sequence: CASSLGYQDTQYF. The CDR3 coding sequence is TGCGCCAGCAGCTTGGGTTACCAGGATACGCAGTATTTT.